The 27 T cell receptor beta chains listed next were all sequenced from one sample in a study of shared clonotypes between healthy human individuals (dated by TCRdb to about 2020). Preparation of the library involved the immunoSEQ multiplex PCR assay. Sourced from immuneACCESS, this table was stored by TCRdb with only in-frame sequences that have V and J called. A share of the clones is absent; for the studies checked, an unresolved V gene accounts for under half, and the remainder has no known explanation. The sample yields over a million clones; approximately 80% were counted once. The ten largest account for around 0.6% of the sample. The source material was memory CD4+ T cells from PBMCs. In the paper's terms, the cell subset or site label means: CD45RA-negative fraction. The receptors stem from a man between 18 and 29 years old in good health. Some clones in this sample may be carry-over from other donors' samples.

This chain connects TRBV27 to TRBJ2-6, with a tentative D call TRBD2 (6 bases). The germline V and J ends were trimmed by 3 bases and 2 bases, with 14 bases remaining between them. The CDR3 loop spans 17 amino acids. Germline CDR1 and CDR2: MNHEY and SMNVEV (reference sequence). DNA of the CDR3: TGTGCCAGCAGTTTGAGGCCAGGACTACCTGGGGCCAACGTCCTGACTTTC. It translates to CASSLRPGLPGANVLTF.

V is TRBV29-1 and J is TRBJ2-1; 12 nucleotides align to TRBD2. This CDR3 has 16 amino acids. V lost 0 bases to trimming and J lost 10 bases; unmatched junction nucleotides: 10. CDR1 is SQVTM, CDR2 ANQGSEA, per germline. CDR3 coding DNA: TGCAGCGTTGAAGATGTACGGACTAGCGGGACGGGCGAGCAGTTCTTC. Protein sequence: CSVEDVRTSGTGEQFF.

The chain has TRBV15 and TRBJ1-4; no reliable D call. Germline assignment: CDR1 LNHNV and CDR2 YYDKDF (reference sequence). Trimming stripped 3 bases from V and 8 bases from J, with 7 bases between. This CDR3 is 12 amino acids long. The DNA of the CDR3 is TGTGCCACCAGCAGGGGGTTGGAAAAACTGTTTTTT. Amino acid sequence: CATSRGLEKLFF.

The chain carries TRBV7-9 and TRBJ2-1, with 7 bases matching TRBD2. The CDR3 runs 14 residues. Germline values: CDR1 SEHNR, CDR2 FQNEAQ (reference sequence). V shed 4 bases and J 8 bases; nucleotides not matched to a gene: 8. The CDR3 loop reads CASSWGTGGHEQFF. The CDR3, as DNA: TGTGCCAGCAGCTGGGGAACGGGAGGCCATGAGCAGTTCTTC.

CDR3 DNA sequence: TGTGCCAGCAGCTTGGAACTCTCCGAGCAGTACTTC. Its translation: CASSLELSEQYF. This chain uses TRBV5-4 with TRBJ2-5; D remains ambiguous. The end of the DNA fits TRBJ2-7 better, so the J call may be wrong. The CDR3 loop spans 12 amino acids. Germline V gene sequence: CDR1 SGHNT, CDR2 YYREEE (reference sequence).

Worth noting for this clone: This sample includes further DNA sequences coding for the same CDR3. CDR3 sequence (DNA): TGCGCCAGCAGCTTGATGGCAACCGGGGGCACTGAAGCTTTCTTT. Translating it yields CASSLMATGGTEAFF. This chain links TRBV5-1 with TRBJ1-1, with D tentatively TRBD1 (5 bases). The CDR3 sequence is 15 residues long. V was clipped by 1 base and J by 4 bases, with 14 bases between them. Germline values: CDR1 SGHRS, CDR2 YFSETQ.

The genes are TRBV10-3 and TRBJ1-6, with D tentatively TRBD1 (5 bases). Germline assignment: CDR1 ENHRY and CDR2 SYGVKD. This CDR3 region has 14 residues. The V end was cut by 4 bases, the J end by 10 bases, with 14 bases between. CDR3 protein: CAISVEGPVSPLHF. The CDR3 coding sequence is TGTGCCATCAGTGTTGAGGGGCCGGTGTCACCCCTCCACTTT.

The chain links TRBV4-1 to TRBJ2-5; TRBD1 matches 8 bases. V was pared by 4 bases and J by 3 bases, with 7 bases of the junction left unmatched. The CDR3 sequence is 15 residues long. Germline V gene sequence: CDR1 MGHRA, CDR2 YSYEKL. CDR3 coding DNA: TGCGCCAGCAGCCCCCCCGGGACAGGCAAAGAGACCCAGTACTTC. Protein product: CASSPPGTGKETQYF.

This CDR3 is CASTQSTGVEKLFF. The CDR3 nucleotides are TGTGCCAGCACCCAATCAACAGGGGTCGAAAAACTGTTTTTT. This chain joins TRBV2 and TRBJ1-4; 7 bases are a match to TRBD1. Germline values: CDR1 SNHLY, CDR2 FYNNEI. V shed 7 bases, J shed 8 bases, and the junction held 10 bases outside the gene matches. The length of the CDR3 is 14 residues.

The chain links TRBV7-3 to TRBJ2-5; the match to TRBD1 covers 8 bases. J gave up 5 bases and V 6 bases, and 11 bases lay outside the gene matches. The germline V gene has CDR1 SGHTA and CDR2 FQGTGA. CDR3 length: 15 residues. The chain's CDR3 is CASSLQTGGQETQYF. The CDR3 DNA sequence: TGTGCCAGCAGTCTCCAAACAGGGGGTCAGGAGACCCAGTACTTC.

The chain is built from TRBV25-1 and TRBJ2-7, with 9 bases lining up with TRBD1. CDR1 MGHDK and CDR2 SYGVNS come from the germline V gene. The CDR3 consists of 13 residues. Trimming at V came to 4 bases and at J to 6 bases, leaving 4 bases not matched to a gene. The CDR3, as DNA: TGTGCCAGCAGTGCTTTGACAGGGGGCGAGCAGTACTTC. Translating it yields CASSALTGGEQYF.

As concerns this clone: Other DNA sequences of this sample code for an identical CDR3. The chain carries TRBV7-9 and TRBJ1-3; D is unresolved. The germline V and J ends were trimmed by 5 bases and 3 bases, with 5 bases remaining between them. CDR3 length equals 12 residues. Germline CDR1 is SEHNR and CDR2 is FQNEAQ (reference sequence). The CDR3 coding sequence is TGTGCCAGCAGCCCCAGTGGAAACACCATATATTTT. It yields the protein CASSPSGNTIYF.

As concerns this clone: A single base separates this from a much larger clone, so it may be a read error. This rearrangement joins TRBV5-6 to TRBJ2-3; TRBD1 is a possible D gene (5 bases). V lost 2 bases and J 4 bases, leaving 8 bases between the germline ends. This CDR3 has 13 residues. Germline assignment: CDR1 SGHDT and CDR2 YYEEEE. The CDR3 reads CASSLGVADTQYF. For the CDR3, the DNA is TGTGCCAGCAGCTTAGGGGTAGCAGATACGCAGTATTTT.

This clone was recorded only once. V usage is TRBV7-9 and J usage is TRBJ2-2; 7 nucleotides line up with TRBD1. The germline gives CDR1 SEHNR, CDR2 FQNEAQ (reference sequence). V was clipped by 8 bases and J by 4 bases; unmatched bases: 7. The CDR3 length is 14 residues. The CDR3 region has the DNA TGTGCCAGCCGAGAGGGGGCGGCCACCGGGGAGCTGTTTTTT. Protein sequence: CASREGAATGELFF.

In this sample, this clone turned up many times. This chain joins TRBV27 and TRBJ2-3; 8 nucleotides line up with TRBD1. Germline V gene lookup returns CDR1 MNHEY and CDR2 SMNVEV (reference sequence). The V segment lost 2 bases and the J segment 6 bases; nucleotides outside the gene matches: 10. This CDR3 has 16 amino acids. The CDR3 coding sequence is TGTGCCAGCAGTTTAAGGACAGGGTCAGGGTGGGATACGCAGTATTTT. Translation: CASSLRTGSGWDTQYF.

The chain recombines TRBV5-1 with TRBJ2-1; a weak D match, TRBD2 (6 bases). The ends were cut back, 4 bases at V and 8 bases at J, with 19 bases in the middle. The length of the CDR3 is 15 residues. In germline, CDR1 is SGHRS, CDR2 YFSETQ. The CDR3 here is CASSPGGGILDEQFF. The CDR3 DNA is TGCGCCAGCAGCCCGGGCGGCGGGATTCTCGATGAGCAGTTCTTC.

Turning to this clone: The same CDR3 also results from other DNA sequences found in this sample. The CDR3: CSVGRANEKLFF. The CDR3 nucleotides are TGCAGCGTTGGGAGGGCTAATGAAAAACTGTTTTTT. The chain carries TRBV29-1 and TRBJ1-4; no definite D call. The V end lost 4 bases, the J end lost 3 bases, and 6 bases lay between the germline ends. This CDR3 has 12 residues. CDR1 and CDR2 (germline): SQVTM, ANQGSEA.

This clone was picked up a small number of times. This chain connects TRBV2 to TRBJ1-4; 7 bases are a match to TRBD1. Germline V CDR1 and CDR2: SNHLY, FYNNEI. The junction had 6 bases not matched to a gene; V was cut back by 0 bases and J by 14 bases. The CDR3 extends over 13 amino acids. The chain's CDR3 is CASSEAAQGTLFF. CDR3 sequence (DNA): TGTGCCAGCAGTGAAGCGGCACAGGGGACGCTGTTTTTT. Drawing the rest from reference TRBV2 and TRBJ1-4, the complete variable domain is EPEVTQTPSHQVTQMGQEVILRCVPISNHLYFYWYRQILGQKVEFLVSFYNNEISEKSEIFDDQFSVERPDGSNFTLKIRSTKLEDSAMYFCASSEAAQGTLFFGSGTQLSVL.

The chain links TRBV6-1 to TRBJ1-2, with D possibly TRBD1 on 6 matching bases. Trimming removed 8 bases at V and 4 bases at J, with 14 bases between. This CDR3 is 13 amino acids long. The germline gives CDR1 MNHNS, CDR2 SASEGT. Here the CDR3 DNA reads TGTGCCAGCCGGGAGGGGGTTGCCTATGGCTACACCTTC. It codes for CASREGVAYGYTF.

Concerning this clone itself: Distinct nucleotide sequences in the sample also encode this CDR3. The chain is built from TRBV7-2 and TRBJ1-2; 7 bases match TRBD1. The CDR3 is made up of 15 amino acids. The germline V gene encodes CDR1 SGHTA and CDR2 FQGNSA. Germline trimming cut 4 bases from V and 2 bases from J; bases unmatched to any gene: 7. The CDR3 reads CASSSPDRANYGYTF. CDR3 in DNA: TGTGCCAGCAGCTCGCCCGACAGGGCGAACTATGGCTACACCTTC.

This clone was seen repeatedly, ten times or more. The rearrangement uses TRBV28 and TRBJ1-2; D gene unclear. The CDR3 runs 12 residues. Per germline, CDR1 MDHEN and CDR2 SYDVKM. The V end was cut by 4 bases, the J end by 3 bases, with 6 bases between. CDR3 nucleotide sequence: TGTGCCAGCAGTTCGTGGTACTATGGCTACACCTTC. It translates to CASSSWYYGYTF.

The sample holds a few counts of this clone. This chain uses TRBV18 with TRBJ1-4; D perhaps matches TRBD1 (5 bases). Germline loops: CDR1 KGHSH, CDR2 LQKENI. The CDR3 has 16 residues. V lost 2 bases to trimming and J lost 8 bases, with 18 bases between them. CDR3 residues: CASSPTLRGDEEKLFF. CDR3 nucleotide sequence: TGTGCCAGCTCACCAACTTTACGGGGGGACGAAGAAAAACTGTTTTTT.

CDR3 loop: CASSYGTDYGYTF. CDR3 coding DNA: TGTGCCAGCAGCTACGGGACAGATTATGGCTACACCTTC. The V gene is TRBV7-9, the J gene TRBJ1-2, with TRBD1 matching over 7 bases. The V and J ends lost 4 bases and 5 bases, in that order; junction bases with no gene match: 4. The CDR3 extends over 13 amino acids. Germline V lookup: CDR1 SEHNR, CDR2 FQNEAQ (reference sequence).

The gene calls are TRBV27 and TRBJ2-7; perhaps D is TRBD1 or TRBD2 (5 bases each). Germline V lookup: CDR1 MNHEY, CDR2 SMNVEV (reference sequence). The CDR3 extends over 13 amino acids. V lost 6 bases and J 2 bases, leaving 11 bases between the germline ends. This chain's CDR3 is CASSRGFPYEQYF. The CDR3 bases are TGTGCCAGCAGCCGGGGCTTCCCCTACGAGCAGTACTTC.

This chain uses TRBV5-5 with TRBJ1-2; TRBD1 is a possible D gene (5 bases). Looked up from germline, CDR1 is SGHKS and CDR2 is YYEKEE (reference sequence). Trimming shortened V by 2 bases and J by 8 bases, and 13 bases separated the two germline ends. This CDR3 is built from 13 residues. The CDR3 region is CASSFLVGEGYTF. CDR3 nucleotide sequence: TGTGCCAGCAGCTTCCTGGTAGGGGAGGGCTACACCTTC. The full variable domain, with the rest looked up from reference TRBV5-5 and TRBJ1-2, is DAGVTQSPTHLIKTRGQQVTLRCSPISGHKSVSWYQQVLGQGPQFIFQYYEKEERGRGNFPDRFSARQFPNYSSELNVNALLLGDSALYLCASSFLVGEGYTFGSGTRLTVV.

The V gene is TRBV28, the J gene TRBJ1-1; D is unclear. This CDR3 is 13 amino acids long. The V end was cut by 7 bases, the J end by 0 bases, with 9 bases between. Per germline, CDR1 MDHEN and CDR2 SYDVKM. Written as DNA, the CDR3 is TGTGCCAGCATTAAGAGCATGAACACTGAAGCTTTCTTT. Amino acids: CASIKSMNTEAFF.

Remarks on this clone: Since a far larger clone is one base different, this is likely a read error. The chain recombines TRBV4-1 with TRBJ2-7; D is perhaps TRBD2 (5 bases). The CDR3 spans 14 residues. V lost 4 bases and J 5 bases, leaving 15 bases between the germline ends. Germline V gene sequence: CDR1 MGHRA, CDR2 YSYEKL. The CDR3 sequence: CASSPLATPHEQYF. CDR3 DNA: TGCGCCAGCAGCCCCTTAGCGACCCCCCACGAGCAGTACTTC.